The rows below give T cell receptor beta chains drawn from one sample of a study of cytomegalovirus exposure and HLA in healthy donors. The protocol was immunoSEQ multiplex PCR, while the TCRdb copy is restricted to in-frame clones and leaves out a portion. This repertoire shows over 200,000 clones, 80% to 90% found once; its top ten account for 0.95% to 1.1%. The material sequenced was PBMCs. These receptor sequences come from a woman between 18 and 29 years old in good health and CMV-seronegative. The CDR3 runs from the conserved cysteine through the conserved F or W. The order of the fields is V gene, clone size, D gene, J gene, CDR3 protein, CDR3 DNA. D genes are given only for firm matches. Clone sizes are given selectively: once, few, many, or a class where the clone is expanded.

v_gene: TRBV10-3
abundance: -
d_gene: -
j_gene: TRBJ1-2
CDR3aa: CAIRGTGRYTF
CDR3nt: TGTGCCATCAGAGGTACAGGGAGATACACCTTC

v_gene: TRBV7-9
abundance: -
d_gene: TRBD1
j_gene: TRBJ1-3
CDR3aa: CASSSLWVGQGRSGNTIYF
CDR3nt: TGTGCCAGCAGCTCATTATGGGTTGGACAGGGGAGGTCTGGAAACACCATATATTTT

v_gene: TRBV19
abundance: -
d_gene: -
j_gene: TRBJ1-1
CDR3aa: CASRGLEAFF
CDR3nt: TGTGCCAGTAGGGGCCTTGAAGCTTTCTTT

v_gene: TRBV4-3
abundance: -
d_gene: -
j_gene: TRBJ2-3
CDR3aa: CASSQDSDLVDTQYF
CDR3nt: TGCGCCAGCAGCCAAGATTCAGATCTGGTGGATACGCAGTATTTT

v_gene: TRBV5-6
abundance: -
d_gene: TRBD2
j_gene: TRBJ2-5
CDR3aa: CASSLDWTSASQYF
CDR3nt: TGTGCCAGCAGCTTAGACTGGACTAGCGCCTCCCAGTACTTC

v_gene: TRBV19
abundance: -
d_gene: TRBD2
j_gene: TRBJ2-1
CDR3aa: CASSMLAGGTYNEQFF
CDR3nt: TGTGCCAGTAGTATGCTAGCGGGAGGGACCTACAATGAGCAGTTCTTC

v_gene: TRBV18
abundance: -
d_gene: -
j_gene: TRBJ1-1
CDR3aa: CASSPFQGNTEAFF
CDR3nt: TGTGCCAGCTCACCATTTCAGGGGAACACTGAAGCTTTCTTT

v_gene: TRBV2
abundance: -
d_gene: TRBD1
j_gene: TRBJ1-1
CDR3aa: CASSKQGANTEAFF
CDR3nt: TGTGCCAGCAGCAAACAGGGGGCGAACACTGAAGCTTTCTTT

v_gene: TRBV4-2
abundance: -
d_gene: TRBD2
j_gene: TRBJ2-7
CDR3aa: CASSQRQISGTEQYF
CDR3nt: TGTGCCAGCAGCCAACGACAGATTAGCGGGACCGAGCAGTACTTC

v_gene: TRBV5-8
abundance: -
d_gene: TRBD2
j_gene: TRBJ2-5
CDR3aa: CASSLASGRKETQYF
CDR3nt: TGTGCCAGCAGCTTGGCTAGCGGGAGGAAAGAGACCCAGTACTTC

v_gene: TRBV1
abundance: -
d_gene: -
j_gene: TRBJ2-7
CDR3aa: CTSSQGTSVSCLVCEQYF
CDR3nt: TGCACCAGCAGCCAAGGGACTAGTGTGTCCTGCCTGGTTTGCGAGCAGTACTTC

v_gene: TRBV5-4
abundance: -
d_gene: TRBD2
j_gene: TRBJ2-1
CDR3aa: CASSILSGRLYNEQFF
CDR3nt: TGTGCCAGCAGCATTCTTAGCGGGAGGCTATACAATGAGCAGTTCTTC

v_gene: TRBV18
abundance: -
d_gene: -
j_gene: TRBJ1-1
CDR3aa: CASSPLAGQEAFF
CDR3nt: TGTGCCAGCTCACCACTGGCAGGGCAGGAAGCTTTCTTT

v_gene: TRBV10-1
abundance: once
d_gene: -
j_gene: TRBJ2-1
CDR3aa: CASSDDERQNNEQFF
CDR3nt: TGCGCCAGCAGTGATGATGAGAGGCAAAACAATGAGCAGTTCTTC

v_gene: TRBV6-5
abundance: -
d_gene: -
j_gene: TRBJ2-1
CDR3aa: CASSYSTSYNEQFF
CDR3nt: TGTGCCAGCAGTTACTCGACTTCTTACAATGAGCAGTTCTTC

v_gene: TRBV5-4
abundance: -
d_gene: -
j_gene: TRBJ2-1
CDR3aa: CASSLSGPGNNEQFF
CDR3nt: TGTGCCAGCAGCTTGTCGGGCCCGGGGAACAATGAGCAGTTCTTC

v_gene: TRBV7-8
abundance: -
d_gene: -
j_gene: TRBJ2-7
CDR3aa: CASSLGPTGEQYF
CDR3nt: TGTGCCAGCAGCTTGGGTCCGACAGGCGAGCAGTACTTC

v_gene: TRBV7-3
abundance: -
d_gene: TRBD2
j_gene: TRBJ2-1
CDR3aa: CASSLSLAGGEQFF
CDR3nt: TGTGCCAGCAGCTTATCACTAGCGGGAGGTGAGCAGTTCTTC

v_gene: TRBV18
abundance: -
d_gene: TRBD1
j_gene: TRBJ1-1
CDR3aa: CASSQTGQTEAFF
CDR3nt: TGTGCCAGCTCCCAAACGGGACAGACTGAAGCTTTCTTT

v_gene: TRBV4-2
abundance: -
d_gene: TRBD2
j_gene: TRBJ2-3
CDR3aa: CASSQDTAGVARDTQYF
CDR3nt: TGTGCCAGCAGCCAAGATACAGCGGGAGTAGCTAGAGATACGCAGTATTTT